Each of the 4 T cell receptor beta chains below was sequenced from the same sample in a study of cytomegalovirus exposure and HLA in healthy donors. Primers for the PCR totalled 60 Vbeta and 13 Jbeta. Profiled with immunoSEQ multiplex PCR; TCRdb holds only in-frame clones, not every one. Of about 180,000 clones in the sample, 77% were seen once. The sample taken for sequencing was PBMCs. The source is an older woman in good health and CMV-seropositive.

This clone was seen only once. The V call is TRBV5-6, the J call TRBJ2-7; D unresolved. Germline CDR1 reads SGHDT; CDR2 reads YYEEEE. This CDR3 spans 12 amino acids. V lost 5 bases to trimming and J lost 0 bases, with 6 bases between them. CDR3 DNA: TGTGCCAGCAGTCTCTACTCCTACGAGCAGTACTTC. It encodes CASSLYSYEQYF.

The V and J genes are TRBV28 and TRBJ2-7, with TRBD2 matching 8 bases. Germline-derived CDR1 and CDR2 are MDHEN and SYDVKM. The CDR3 extends over 14 amino acids. Trimming cost V 5 bases and J 5 bases; bases outside gene matches: 8. The CDR3 bases are TGTGCCAGCAGTCCCTGGGGGACTAGGAACGAGCAGTACTTC. Amino acids: CASSPWGTRNEQYF.

This chain uses TRBV4-2 with TRBJ2-2, with TRBD2 matching over 8 bases. V was clipped by 0 bases and J by 1 base; unmatched bases: 7. Germline-derived CDR1 and CDR2 are LGHNA and YNFKEQ. This CDR3 has 18 amino acids. In DNA form, the CDR3 reads TGTGCCAGCAGCCAAGAGCGAGCGGGAGTGGGGAACACCGGGGAGCTGTTTTTT. It encodes CASSQERAGVGNTGELFF.

To note about this clone: This sample also contains other DNA sequences that code for the same CDR3. The gene calls are TRBV6-1 and TRBJ1-5, with D unresolved. Trimming removed 3 bases at V and 2 bases at J, with 5 bases between. The CDR3 runs 13 residues. Germline V gene sequence: CDR1 MNHNS, CDR2 SASEGT. The CDR3 sequence is CASSDRRNQPQHF. The CDR3 bases are TGTGCCAGCAGTGACAGGCGCAATCAGCCCCAGCATTTT.